This T cell receptor beta chain was sequenced for a study of monozygotic twins with inflammatory bowel disease. Study results and caveats: Telling different T cell subtypes apart from each other was not possible. It was in IBD patients that TCRbeta diversity (inverse Simpson) was lower than in healthy co-twins. Especially with disease activity, IBD patients shared fewer clonotypes with others than healthy twins did.

Germline-derived CDR1 and CDR2 are LNHDA and SQIVND (reference sequence). The CDR3 contains 15 residues. TCRdb re-called the 5' RACE reads and shows each CDR3 protein once, DNA omitted. This sample's clone table lists a few hundred thousand distinct CDR3 sequences. In regard to this clonotype: Its antigen remains unidentified.

The receptor was derived from a human donor with ulcerative colitis or Crohn's disease, or a healthy co-twin of an affected twin (not recorded which). This chain links TRBV19 with TRBJ1-5; no DNA is available, so the TRBD1 call from TCRdb remains unchecked. Input material: blood. The CDR3 spells CASRKTGAVVQPQHF.